This entry lists 32 T cell receptor beta chains sequenced from one sample in a study of T cells after yellow fever vaccination. TCRdb processed the 5' RACE reads anew with MiXCR; each CDR3 protein has one entry. The sample contains around 26,000 distinct CDR3 sequences, less than 3.5% of which appear only once. This specimen consisted of PBMCs, either bulk or a sorted T-cell subset (CD4+, CD8+, memory, or dextramer-sorted; not recorded which), obtained roughly 47 days after the first yellow fever vaccination. The receptors derive from a man between 18 and 29 years old who received the YFV17D yellow fever vaccine.

There are many counts of this clonotype. The chain carries TRBV4-2 and TRBJ1-4; a weak D match, TRBD1 (6 bases). The CDR3 runs 15 residues. Germline assignment: CDR1 LGHNA and CDR2 YNFKEQ. V was clipped by 1 base and J by 6 bases, with 12 bases between them. CDR3 DNA sequence: TGTGCCAGCAGCCAAGCATGGACAGTGGATGAAAAACTGTTTTTT. This sequence encodes CASSQAWTVDEKLFF.

The V gene is TRBV24-1, the J gene TRBJ2-5; D assignment may be TRBD1 or TRBD2 (5 bases each). The CDR3 runs to 17 residues. In germline, CDR1 is KGHDR, CDR2 SFDVKD. CDR3 loop: CGAIYPHGGQLQETQYF. DNA for the CDR3: TGTGGGGCCATTTATCCCCATGGGGGTCAACTTCAAGAGACCCAGTACTTC.

This clonotype was detected many times. The V and J genes are TRBV4-2 and TRBJ2-3; 10 nucleotides agree with TRBD1. This CDR3 has 19 amino acids. V dropped 0 bases and J dropped 2; count of bases not matched to a gene: 11. Germline values: CDR1 LGHNA, CDR2 YNFKEQ. The CDR3 DNA follows: TGTGCCAGCAGCCAAGATCGTAGACGGACAGGGGGAGCCACAGATACGCAGTATTTT. It encodes CASSQDRRRTGGATDTQYF.

Ten or more counts support this clonotype. The V and J genes are TRBV6-2 or TRBV6-3 and TRBJ2-7; D call uncertain. CDR1 is MNHEY, CDR2 SVGEGT, per germline. The CDR3 contains 15 residues. Trimming cost V 2 bases and J 3 bases, with 14 bases left between them. The CDR3 loop is CASSYGSRLGYEQYV. DNA for the CDR3: TGTGCCAGCAGTTACGGTTCTCGACTGGGCTACGAGCAGTACGTC.

This clonotype showed up many times. This sequence joins TRBV4-3 and TRBJ2-3, with D tentatively TRBD1 (7 bases). Deletions cut 2 bases from V and 0 bases from J, with 15 bases between. The CDR3 totals 17 residues. Looked up from germline, CDR1 is LGHNA and CDR2 is YSLEER. The CDR3: CASSQKGAGTSTDTQYF. For the CDR3, the DNA is TGCGCCAGCAGCCAAAAGGGGGCCGGGACTAGCACAGATACGCAGTATTTT.

This clonotype was found many times. The chain uses TRBV6-2 or TRBV6-3 and TRBJ2-1, with TRBD2 matching 9 bases. CDR1 and CDR2 (germline): MNHEY, SVGEGT. J gave up 2 bases and V 4 bases, and 6 bases lay outside the gene matches. The CDR3 sequence is 16 residues long. Here the CDR3 DNA reads TGTGCCAGCAGTTCTTTAGCGGGGGAGGCCTACAATGAGCAGTTCTTC. Its protein product is CASSSLAGEAYNEQFF.

This clonotype was seen at least ten times. The V and J genes are TRBV7-2 and TRBJ1-1, with D possibly matching TRBD1 (5 bases). The CDR3 totals 12 residues. CDR1 and CDR2 (germline): SGHTA, FQGNSA. Trimming removed 8 bases at V and 5 bases at J, with 12 bases between. CDR3 coding DNA: TGTGCCAGCGGGTCCGGGGGGACTGAAGCTTTCTTT. It specifies CASGSGGTEAFF.

This clonotype was picked up many times. The chain is built from TRBV7-2 and TRBJ2-1, with a tentative D call TRBD2 (7 bases). The CDR3 totals 14 residues. Trimming pared 0 bases from V and 7 bases from J, leaving 10 bases between. CDR1 is SGHTA, CDR2 FQGNSA, per germline. The CDR3 loop is CASSLAGGRNEQFF. DNA for the CDR3: TGTGCCAGCAGCTTAGCGGGGGGGCGGAATGAGCAGTTCTTC.

This clonotype was observed many times. This chain joins TRBV20-1 and TRBJ2-1; 10 positions match TRBD2. This CDR3 region has 15 residues. The J segment lost 5 bases and the V segment lost 4 bases, leaving 8 bases of the junction unmatched. The germline V gene has CDR1 DFQATT and CDR2 SNEGSKA (reference sequence). In DNA form, the CDR3 reads TGCAGTGCTACCCTAGCGGGGGAGGCCAACAATGAGCAGTTCTTC. Amino acid sequence: CSATLAGEANNEQFF.

Ten or more counts support this clonotype. The chain employs TRBV6-1 and TRBJ2-5; TRBD1 is a possible D gene (6 bases). Germline V gene lookup returns CDR1 MNHNS and CDR2 SASEGT. The germline V and J ends were trimmed by 6 bases and 5 bases, with 16 bases remaining between them. The CDR3 totals 14 residues. The CDR3 protein is CASSDRSRSETQYF. The DNA for the CDR3 is TGTGCCAGCAGCGACAGGTCTCGGAGTGAGACCCAGTACTTC.

This clonotype has at least ten counts. The V and J genes are TRBV5-1 and TRBJ1-2; D remains unclear. The CDR3 sequence is 15 residues long. Trimming shortened V by 6 bases and J by 0 bases, and 15 bases separated the two germline ends. CDR1 and CDR2 from the germline V gene are SGHRS and YFSETQ. The CDR3: CASTPSTEANYGYTF. CDR3 DNA: TGCGCCAGCACCCCCTCAACTGAAGCTAACTATGGCTACACCTTC.

The sample holds many counts of this clonotype. The rearrangement uses TRBV20-1 and TRBJ1-1; D not certain. V lost 0 bases and J lost 3, with 8 bases in between. Germline lookup yields CDR1 DFQATT and CDR2 SNEGSKA (reference sequence). This CDR3 has 13 residues. Here the CDR3 DNA reads TGCAGTGCTAGAGACGGGGTCTACACTGAAGCTTTCTTT. Protein sequence: CSARDGVYTEAFF.

This clonotype was seen more than once but under ten times. The rearrangement joins TRBV28 to TRBJ1-1, with D tentatively TRBD1 (6 bases). V lost 6 bases and J 0 bases, leaving 11 bases between the germline ends. Germline-derived CDR1 and CDR2 are MDHEN and SYDVKM. The CDR3 runs to 14 residues. The CDR3 region is CASRPGVVNTEAFF. The DNA for the CDR3 is TGTGCCAGCAGACCAGGGGTAGTGAACACTGAAGCTTTCTTT.

The chain's CDR3 is CASSGGQKSQETQYF. The CDR3 nucleotides are TGTGCCAGCTCCGGAGGACAGAAATCCCAAGAGACCCAGTACTTC. V gene TRBV3-2 combines with J gene TRBJ2-5; the DNA was not used to check the table's D call, TRBD1. TRBV3-2 is a known pseudogene. CDR3 length: 15 amino acids.

This clonotype showed up many times. The chain couples TRBV20-1 to TRBJ1-4, with 8 bases that match TRBD1. From germline, CDR1 is DFQATT and CDR2 SNEGSKA (reference sequence). The CDR3 extends over 14 amino acids. V was clipped by 5 bases and J by 0 bases; unmatched bases: 2. CDR3 coding DNA: TGCAGTGCTGGACAGGGTGCAACTAATGAAAAACTGTTTTTT. It translates to CSAGQGATNEKLFF.

The chain couples TRBV20-1 to TRBJ2-1; 8 nucleotides line up with TRBD2. The length of the CDR3 is 15 residues. CDR1 is DFQATT, CDR2 SNEGSKA, per germline (reference sequence). In DNA form, the CDR3 reads TGCTGCGCTAGAGAGACGGGGGGGAGGGACAATGAGCAGTTCTTC. This codes for CCARETGGRDNEQFF.

This clonotype has at least ten counts. The rearrangement uses TRBV20-1 and TRBJ1-3, with D uncertain. Germline V lookup: CDR1 DFQATT, CDR2 SNEGSKA (reference sequence). V shed 6 bases and J shed 0 bases, with 6 bases lying between them. The CDR3 extends over 12 amino acids. The CDR3 protein is CSATRSGNTIYF. The DNA for the CDR3 is TGCAGTGCCACCCGCTCTGGAAACACCATATATTTT.

By share, this clonotype ranks as medium-sized. V usage is TRBV30 and J usage is TRBJ2-2, with D unclear. This CDR3 comprises 13 residues. CDR1 is GTSNPN and CDR2 is SVGIG in the germline V gene (reference sequence). V gave up 3 bases and J gave up 5 bases, with 10 bases separating them. CDR3 coding DNA: TGTGCCTGGAGAGTTCTCGGGACCGGGGAGCTGTTTTTT. It codes for CAWRVLGTGELFF.

This clonotype was detected many times. The rearrangement links TRBV12-3 or TRBV12-4 to TRBJ1-5; tentatively, D is TRBD1 (5 bases). The CDR3 length is 15 residues. V was shortened by 5 bases and J by 7 bases, with 18 bases between the two germline ends. The CDR3, as DNA: TGTGCCAGCAGTACCCAGGGCCAGGCAGGGCAGCCCCAGCATTTT. It specifies CASSTQGQAGQPQHF.

This clonotype showed up many times. The chain links TRBV5-1 to TRBJ1-2; D possibly corresponds to TRBD1 (5 bases). The CDR3 has 15 amino acids. CDR1 and CDR2 (germline): SGHRS, YFSETQ. V dropped 4 bases and J dropped 4 bases, with 17 bases sitting between them. Written as DNA, the CDR3 is TGCGCCAGCAGCCCGGGTCCTGGAGACAGCTATGGCTACACCTTC. Its protein is CASSPGPGDSYGYTF. The full variable domain, its missing parts supplied by reference TRBV5-1 and TRBJ1-2, is KAGVTQTPRYLIKTRGQQVTLSCSPISGHRSVSWYQQTPGQGLQFLFEYFSETQRNKGNFPGRFSGRQFSNSRSEMNVSTLELGDSALYLCASSPGPGDSYGYTFGSGTRLTVV.

This clonotype was detected ten times or more. The rearrangement links TRBV7-2 to TRBJ2-7; the D is unclear. V lost 5 bases and J 0 bases, leaving 11 bases between the germline ends. CDR1 and CDR2 (germline): SGHTA, FQGNSA. The CDR3 is 14 residues long. The CDR3 DNA sequence: TGTGCCAGCAGCCCCCCAATGAGCTCCTACGAGCAGTACGTC. Amino acid sequence: CASSPPMSSYEQYV.

Many counts were recorded for this clonotype. The gene calls are TRBV5-1 and TRBJ2-1; TRBD1 agrees at 8 bases. Germline V lookup: CDR1 SGHRS, CDR2 YFSETQ. CDR3 length: 15 residues. Trimming at V came to 0 bases and at J to 5 bases, leaving 4 bases not matched to a gene. The CDR3 is CASSLVTGVHNEQFF. CDR3 nucleotide sequence: TGCGCCAGCAGCTTGGTGACAGGGGTCCACAATGAGCAGTTCTTC.

The sample holds many counts of this clonotype. The junction departs from germline at one end; a sequencing error may be responsible. The rearrangement links TRBV4-1 to TRBJ1-2, with D unclear. Germline assignment: CDR1 MGHRA and CDR2 YSYEKL. The CDR3 sequence is 11 residues long. The CDR3, as DNA: TGCGCCAGCAGCCAAGGTCGGGCCAAGCTCTTC. It specifies CASSQGRAKLF.

This clonotype was counted ten times or more. V usage is TRBV7-3 and J usage is TRBJ1-2; D remains ambiguous. Trimming took off 5 bases at V and 3 bases at J, with 10 bases between the two ends. The CDR3 is 13 amino acids. Germline assignment: CDR1 SGHTA and CDR2 FQGTGA. Here the CDR3 reads CASSAGQDYGYTF. CDR3 sequence (DNA): TGTGCCAGCAGCGCCGGGCAGGACTATGGCTACACCTTC.

Ten or more counts support this clonotype. The genes are TRBV6-5 and TRBJ1-1, with D possibly TRBD1 on 5 matching bases. This CDR3 comprises 14 residues. Deletions cut 7 bases from V and 0 bases from J, with 12 bases between. CDR1 and CDR2 from the germline V gene are MNHEY and SVGAGI. The DNA for the CDR3 is TGTGCCAGCACCACCGGACAAGTGAACACTGAAGCTTTCTTT. This translates into CASTTGQVNTEAFF.

This clonotype was counted at least ten times. The J gene is TRBJ2-3, the V gene TRBV6-1, with D uncertain. CDR3 size: 14 residues. Trimming pared 7 bases from V and 2 bases from J, leaving 13 bases between. CDR1 MNHNS and CDR2 SASEGT come from the germline V gene. The CDR3 sequence is CASTLSTNTDTQYF. CDR3 nucleotides: TGTGCCAGCACCCTTTCGACCAACACAGATACGCAGTATTTT.

In the case of this clonotype: A much larger clone is a single base away; this may be a read error. CDR3 loop: CASIPTGLNHGYTF. In DNA form, the CDR3 reads TGTGCCAGTATTCCGACAGGGCTTAACCATGGCTACACCTTC. The chain couples TRBV19 to TRBJ1-2; 7 bases line up with TRBD1. The germline V gene has CDR1 LNHDA and CDR2 SQIVND (reference sequence). The CDR3 length is 14 residues.

This clonotype was seen repeatedly, ten times or more. The chain carries TRBV6-2 or TRBV6-3 and TRBJ1-1; TRBD1 might be the D (5 bases). The CDR3 contains 15 residues. Trimming shortened V by 6 bases and J by 0 bases, and 14 bases separated the two germline ends. The germline gives CDR1 MNHEY, CDR2 SVGEGT. CDR3 sequence: CASRGRATVNTEAFF. DNA of the CDR3: TGTGCCAGCAGGGGACGGGCGACTGTGAACACTGAAGCTTTCTTT.

This clonotype was seen many times. J is TRBJ2-5 and V is TRBV5-1; the D gene is possibly TRBD2 (6 bases). Trimming removed 0 bases from V and 4 bases from J, with 7 bases in between. CDR3 length: 13 residues. Per germline, CDR1 SGHRS and CDR2 YFSETQ. This CDR3 is CASSLGLGETQYF. Written as DNA, the CDR3 is TGCGCCAGCAGCTTGGGACTAGGAGAGACCCAGTACTTC.

This clonotype occurred many times. The chain is built from TRBV7-2 and TRBJ1-5; D gene uncertain. There are 15 residues in the CDR3. CDR1 SGHTA and CDR2 FQGNSA come from the germline V gene. Trimming took 2 bases from V and 4 from J, leaving 12 bases between them. The CDR3 DNA is TGTGCCAGCAGCTTATTCGCAGTACCTAATCAGCCCCAGCATTTT. It encodes CASSLFAVPNQPQHF.

In its sample, this clonotype was seen many times. J is TRBJ2-5 and V is TRBV5-6; D might be TRBD1 or TRBD2, each matching 5 bases. Trimming took off 4 bases at V and 7 bases at J, with 41 bases between the two ends. The CDR3 has 22 residues. Germline V gene sequence: CDR1 SGHDT, CDR2 YYEEEE. The CDR3 DNA follows: TGTGCCAGCAGCGGGACCTCGACGGATCCATCAACATACAATCATCAGTGGGGGACCCAGTACTTC. Protein: CASSGTSTDPSTYNHQWGTQYF.

The chain carries TRBV5-4 and TRBJ2-1, with D maybe TRBD2 (5 bases). The CDR3 spans 12 residues. Germline values: CDR1 SGHNT, CDR2 YYREEE (reference sequence). V dropped 5 bases and J dropped 5 bases, with 8 bases sitting between them. DNA of the CDR3: TGTGCCAGCAGGACCGGGAACAATGAGCAGTTCTTC. It codes for CASRTGNNEQFF.